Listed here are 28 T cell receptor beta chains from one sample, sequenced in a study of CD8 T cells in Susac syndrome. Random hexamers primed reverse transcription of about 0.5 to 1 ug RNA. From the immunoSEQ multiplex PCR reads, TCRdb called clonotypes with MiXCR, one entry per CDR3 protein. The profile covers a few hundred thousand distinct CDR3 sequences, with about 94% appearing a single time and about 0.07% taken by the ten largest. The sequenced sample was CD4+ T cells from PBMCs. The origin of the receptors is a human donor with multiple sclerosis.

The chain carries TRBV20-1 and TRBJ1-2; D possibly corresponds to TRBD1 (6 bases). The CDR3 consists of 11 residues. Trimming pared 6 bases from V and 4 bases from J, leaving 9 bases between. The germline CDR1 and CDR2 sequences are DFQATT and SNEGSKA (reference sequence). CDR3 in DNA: TGCAGTGCGCCGGACAGCTATGGCTACACCTTC. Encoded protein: CSAPDSYGYTF.

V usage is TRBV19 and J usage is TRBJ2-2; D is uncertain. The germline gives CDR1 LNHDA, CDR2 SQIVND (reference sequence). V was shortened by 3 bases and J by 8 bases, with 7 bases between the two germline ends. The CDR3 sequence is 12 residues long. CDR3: CASSIAGGELFF. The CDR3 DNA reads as TGTGCCAGTAGTATTGCTGGGGGGGAGCTGTTTTTT.

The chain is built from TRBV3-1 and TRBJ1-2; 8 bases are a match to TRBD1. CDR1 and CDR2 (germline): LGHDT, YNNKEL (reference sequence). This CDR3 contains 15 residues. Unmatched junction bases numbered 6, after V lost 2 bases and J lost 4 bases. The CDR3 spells CASSQRQGAAYGYTF. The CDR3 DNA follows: TGTGCCAGCAGCCAAAGGCAGGGGGCAGCCTATGGCTACACCTTC.

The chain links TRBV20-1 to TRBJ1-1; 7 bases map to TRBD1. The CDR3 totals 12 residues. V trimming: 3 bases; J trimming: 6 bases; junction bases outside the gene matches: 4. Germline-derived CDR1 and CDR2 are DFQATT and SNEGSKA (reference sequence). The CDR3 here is CSARDGQAEAFF. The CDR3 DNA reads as TGCAGTGCTAGGGATGGACAGGCTGAAGCTTTCTTT.

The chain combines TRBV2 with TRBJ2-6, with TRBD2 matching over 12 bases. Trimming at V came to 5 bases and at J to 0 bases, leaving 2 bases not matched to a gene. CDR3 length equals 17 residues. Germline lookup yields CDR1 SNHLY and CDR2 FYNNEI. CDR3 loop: CASSLLAGGSGANVLTF. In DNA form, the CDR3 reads TGTGCCAGCAGTTTACTAGCGGGAGGCTCTGGGGCCAACGTCCTGACTTTC. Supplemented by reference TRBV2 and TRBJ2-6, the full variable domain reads EPEVTQTPSHQVTQMGQEVILRCVPISNHLYFYWYRQILGQKVEFLVSFYNNEISEKSEIFDDQFSVERPDGSNFTLKIRSTKLEDSAMYFCASSLLAGGSGANVLTFGAGSRLTVL.

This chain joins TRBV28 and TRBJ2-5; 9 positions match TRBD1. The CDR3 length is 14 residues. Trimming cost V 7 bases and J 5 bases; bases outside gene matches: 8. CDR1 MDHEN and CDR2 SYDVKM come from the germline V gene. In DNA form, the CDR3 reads TGTGCCAGCACCCCATGGACAGGGGAGGAGACCCAGTACTTC. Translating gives CASTPWTGEETQYF.

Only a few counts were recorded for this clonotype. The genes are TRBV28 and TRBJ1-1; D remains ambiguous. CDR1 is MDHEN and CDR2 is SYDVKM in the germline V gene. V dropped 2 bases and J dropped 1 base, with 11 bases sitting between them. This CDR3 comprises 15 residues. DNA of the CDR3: TGTGCCAGCAGTTTAAGTGGCGGCGGGAACACTGAAGCTTTCTTT. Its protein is CASSLSGGGNTEAFF.

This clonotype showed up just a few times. CDR3 protein: CSVGAGDTEAFF. The CDR3 DNA follows: TGCAGCGTTGGGGCAGGGGACACTGAAGCTTTCTTT. This rearrangement joins TRBV29-1 to TRBJ1-1; the D gene is possibly TRBD1 (6 bases). V lost 4 bases to trimming and J lost 3 bases, with 9 bases between them. The CDR3 is 12 amino acids. CDR1 and CDR2 (germline): SQVTM, ANQGSEA.

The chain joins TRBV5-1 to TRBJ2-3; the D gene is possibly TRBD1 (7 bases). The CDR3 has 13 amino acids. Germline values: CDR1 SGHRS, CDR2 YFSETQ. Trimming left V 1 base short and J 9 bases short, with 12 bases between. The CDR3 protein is CASSLTAGGTQYF. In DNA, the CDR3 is TGCGCCAGCAGCTTGACTGCAGGGGGGACGCAGTATTTT. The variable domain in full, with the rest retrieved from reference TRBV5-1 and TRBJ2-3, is KAGVTQTPRYLIKTRGQQVTLSCSPISGHRSVSWYQQTPGQGLQFLFEYFSETQRNKGNFPGRFSGRQFSNSRSEMNVSTLELGDSALYLCASSLTAGGTQYFGPGTRLTVL.

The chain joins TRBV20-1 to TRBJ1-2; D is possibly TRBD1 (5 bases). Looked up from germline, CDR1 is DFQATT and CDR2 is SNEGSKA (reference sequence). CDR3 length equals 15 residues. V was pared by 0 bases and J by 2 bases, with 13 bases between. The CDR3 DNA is TGCAGTGCTAGAGATCCGGGCCGGGGCAACTATGGCTACACCTTC. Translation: CSARDPGRGNYGYTF.

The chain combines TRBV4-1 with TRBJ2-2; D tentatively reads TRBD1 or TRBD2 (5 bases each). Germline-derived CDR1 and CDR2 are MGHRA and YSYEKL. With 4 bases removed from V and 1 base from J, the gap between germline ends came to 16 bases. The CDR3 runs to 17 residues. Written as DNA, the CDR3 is TGCGCCAGCAGCCCGCTGGCCGGGACGGTGAACACCGGGGAGCTGTTTTTT. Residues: CASSPLAGTVNTGELFF.

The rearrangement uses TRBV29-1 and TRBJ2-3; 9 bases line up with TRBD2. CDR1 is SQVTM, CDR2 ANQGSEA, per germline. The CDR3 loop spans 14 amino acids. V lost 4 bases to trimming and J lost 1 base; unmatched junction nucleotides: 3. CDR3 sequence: CSVGSSGGTDTQYF. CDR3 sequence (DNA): TGCAGCGTTGGTTCTAGCGGGGGCACAGATACGCAGTATTTT.

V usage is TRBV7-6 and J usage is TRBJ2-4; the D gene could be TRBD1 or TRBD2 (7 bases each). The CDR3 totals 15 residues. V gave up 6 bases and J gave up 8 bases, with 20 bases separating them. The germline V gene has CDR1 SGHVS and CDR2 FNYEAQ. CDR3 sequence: CASSAWVPGGDIQYF. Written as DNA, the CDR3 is TGTGCCAGCAGTGCCTGGGTCCCAGGGGGGGACATTCAGTACTTC.

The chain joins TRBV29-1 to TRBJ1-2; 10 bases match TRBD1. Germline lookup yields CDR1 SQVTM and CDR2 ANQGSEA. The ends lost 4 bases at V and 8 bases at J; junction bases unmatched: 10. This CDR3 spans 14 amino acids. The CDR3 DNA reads TGCAGCGTTGCTCGGGACAGGGGTTCCGACGGCTACACCTTC. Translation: CSVARDRGSDGYTF.

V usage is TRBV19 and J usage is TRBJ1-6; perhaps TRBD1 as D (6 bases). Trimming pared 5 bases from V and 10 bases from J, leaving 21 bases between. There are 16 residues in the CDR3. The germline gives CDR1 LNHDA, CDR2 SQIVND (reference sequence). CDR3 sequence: CASSPGPGTSESPLHF. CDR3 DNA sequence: TGTGCCAGTAGTCCGGGCCCCGGGACATCGGAGTCACCCCTCCACTTT. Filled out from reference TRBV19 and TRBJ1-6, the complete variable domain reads DGGITQSPKYLFRKEGQNVTLSCEQNLNHDAMYWYRQDPGQGLRLIYYSQIVNDFQKGDIAEGYSVSREKKESFPLTVTSAQKNPTAFYLCASSPGPGTSESPLHFGNGTRLTVT.

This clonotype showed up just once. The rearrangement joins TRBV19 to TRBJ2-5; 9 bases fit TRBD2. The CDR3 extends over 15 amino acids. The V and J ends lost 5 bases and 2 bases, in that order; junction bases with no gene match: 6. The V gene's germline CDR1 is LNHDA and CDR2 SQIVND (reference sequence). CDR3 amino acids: CASSFWREGQETQYF. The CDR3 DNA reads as TGTGCCAGTAGTTTCTGGCGGGAGGGACAAGAGACCCAGTACTTC.

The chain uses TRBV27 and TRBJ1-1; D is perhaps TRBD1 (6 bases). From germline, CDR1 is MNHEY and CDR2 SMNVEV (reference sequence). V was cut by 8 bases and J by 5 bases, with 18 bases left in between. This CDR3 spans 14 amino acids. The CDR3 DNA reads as TGTGCCAGCGATCCTACAGGGTTTAGGACTGAAGCTTTCTTT. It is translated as CASDPTGFRTEAFF.

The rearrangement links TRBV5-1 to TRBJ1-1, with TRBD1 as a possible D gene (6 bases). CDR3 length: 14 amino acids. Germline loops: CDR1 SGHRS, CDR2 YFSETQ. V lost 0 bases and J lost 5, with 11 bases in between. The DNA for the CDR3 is TGCGCCAGCAGCTTGGAAGGGGGAGGGACTGAAGCTTTCTTT. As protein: CASSLEGGGTEAFF. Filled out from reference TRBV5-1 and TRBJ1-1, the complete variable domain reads KAGVTQTPRYLIKTRGQQVTLSCSPISGHRSVSWYQQTPGQGLQFLFEYFSETQRNKGNFPGRFSGRQFSNSRSEMNVSTLELGDSALYLCASSLEGGGTEAFFGQGTRLTVV.

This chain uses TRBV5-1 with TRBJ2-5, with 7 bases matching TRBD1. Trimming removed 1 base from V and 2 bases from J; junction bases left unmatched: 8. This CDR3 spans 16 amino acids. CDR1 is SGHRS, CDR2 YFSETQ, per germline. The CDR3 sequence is CASSLFGQGDQETQYF. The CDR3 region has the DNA TGCGCCAGCAGCTTGTTTGGCCAGGGGGATCAAGAGACCCAGTACTTC.

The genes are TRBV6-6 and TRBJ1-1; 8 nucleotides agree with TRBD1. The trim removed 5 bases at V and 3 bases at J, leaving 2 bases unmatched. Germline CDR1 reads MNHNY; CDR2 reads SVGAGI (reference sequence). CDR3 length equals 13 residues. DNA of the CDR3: TGTGCCAGCAGTATGGGACAGGACACTGAAGCTTTCTTT. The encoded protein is CASSMGQDTEAFF.

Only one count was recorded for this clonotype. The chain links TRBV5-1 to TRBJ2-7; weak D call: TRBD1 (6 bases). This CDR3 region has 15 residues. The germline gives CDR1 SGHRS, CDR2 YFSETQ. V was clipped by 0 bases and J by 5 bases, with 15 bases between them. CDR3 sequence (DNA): TGCGCCAGCAGCTTGGTAACAGGGATCGTCAACGAGCAGTACTTC. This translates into CASSLVTGIVNEQYF. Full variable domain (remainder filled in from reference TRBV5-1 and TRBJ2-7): KAGVTQTPRYLIKTRGQQVTLSCSPISGHRSVSWYQQTPGQGLQFLFEYFSETQRNKGNFPGRFSGRQFSNSRSEMNVSTLELGDSALYLCASSLVTGIVNEQYFGPGTRLTVT.

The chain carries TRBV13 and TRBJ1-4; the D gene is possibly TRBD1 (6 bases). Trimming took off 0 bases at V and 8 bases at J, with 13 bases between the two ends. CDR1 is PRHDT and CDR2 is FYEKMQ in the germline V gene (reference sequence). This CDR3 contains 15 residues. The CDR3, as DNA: TGTGCCAGCAGCTTAGGACAGGGAGGGAGAGAAAAACTGTTTTTT. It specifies CASSLGQGGREKLFF.

The CDR3 loop is CSATQGSNQPQHF. The DNA for the CDR3 is TGCAGTGCTACACAGGGTAGCAATCAGCCCCAGCATTTT. V is TRBV20-1 and J is TRBJ1-5; the D gene is possibly TRBD1 (6 bases). The germline gives CDR1 DFQATT, CDR2 SNEGSKA (reference sequence). V lost 4 bases, J lost 0 bases, and 7 bases lay in between. The CDR3 is 13 amino acids.

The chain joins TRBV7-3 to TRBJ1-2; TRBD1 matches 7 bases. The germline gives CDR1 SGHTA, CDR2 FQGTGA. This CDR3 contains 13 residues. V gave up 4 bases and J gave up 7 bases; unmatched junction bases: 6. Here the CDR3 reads CASSSGDRAGYTF. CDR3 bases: TGTGCCAGCAGCTCCGGCGACAGGGCTGGCTACACCTTC.

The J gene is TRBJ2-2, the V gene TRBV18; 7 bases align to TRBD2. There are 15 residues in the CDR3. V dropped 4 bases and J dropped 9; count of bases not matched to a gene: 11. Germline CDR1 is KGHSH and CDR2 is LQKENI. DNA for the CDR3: TGTGCCAGCTCACGGGGCGGGAGCCTTCGCAGGGAGCTGTTTTTT. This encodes CASSRGGSLRRELFF.

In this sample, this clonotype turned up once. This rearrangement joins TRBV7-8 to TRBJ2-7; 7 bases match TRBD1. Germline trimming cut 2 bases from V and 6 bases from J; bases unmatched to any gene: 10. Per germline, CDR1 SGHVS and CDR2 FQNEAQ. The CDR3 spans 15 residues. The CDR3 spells CASSLRDSLRSEQYV. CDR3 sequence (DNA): TGTGCCAGCAGCTTAAGGGACAGCCTACGTAGCGAGCAGTACGTC.

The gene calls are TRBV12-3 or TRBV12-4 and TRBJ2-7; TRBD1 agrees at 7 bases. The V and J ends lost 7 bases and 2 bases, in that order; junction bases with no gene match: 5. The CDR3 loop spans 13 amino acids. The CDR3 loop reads CASTAGGPYEQYF. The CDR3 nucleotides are TGTGCCAGCACCGCAGGGGGTCCCTACGAGCAGTACTTC.

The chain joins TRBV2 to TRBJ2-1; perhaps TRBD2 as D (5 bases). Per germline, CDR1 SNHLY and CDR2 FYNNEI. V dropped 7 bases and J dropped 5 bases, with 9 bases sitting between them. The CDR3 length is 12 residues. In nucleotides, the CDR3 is TGTGCCAGCAAGAGGGTAAACAATGAGCAGTTCTTC. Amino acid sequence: CASKRVNNEQFF.